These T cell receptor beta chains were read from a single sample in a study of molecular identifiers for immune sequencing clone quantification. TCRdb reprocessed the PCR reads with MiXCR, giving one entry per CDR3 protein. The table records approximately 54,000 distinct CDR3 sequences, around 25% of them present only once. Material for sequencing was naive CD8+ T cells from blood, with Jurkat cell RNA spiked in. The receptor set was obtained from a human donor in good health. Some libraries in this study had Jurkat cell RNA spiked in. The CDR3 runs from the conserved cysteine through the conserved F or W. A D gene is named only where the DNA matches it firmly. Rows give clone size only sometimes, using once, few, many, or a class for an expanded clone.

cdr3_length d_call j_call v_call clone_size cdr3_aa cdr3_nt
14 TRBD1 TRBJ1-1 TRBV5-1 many CASSFDRGNTEAFF TGCGCCAGCAGCTTCGACAGGGGGAACACTGAAGCTTTCTTT
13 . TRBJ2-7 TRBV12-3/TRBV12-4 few CASSWGLPYEQYF TGTGCCAGCAGTTGGGGACTTCCCTACGAGCAGTACTTC
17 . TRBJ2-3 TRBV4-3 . CASSQDRPPLIVDTQYF TGCGCCAGCAGCCAAGATAGGCCGCCTCTCATCGTAGATACGCAGTATTTT
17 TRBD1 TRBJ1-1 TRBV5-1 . CASSLIGTGRDATEAFF TGCGCCAGCAGCTTGATTGGGACAGGGAGGGATGCCACTGAAGCTTTCTTT
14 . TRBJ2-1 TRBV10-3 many CAISGPSSYNEQFF TGTGCCATCAGTGGGCCTAGCTCCTACAATGAGCAGTTCTTC
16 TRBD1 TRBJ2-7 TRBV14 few CASSHLIRTGLGEQYF TGTGCCAGCAGCCACCTCATCAGGACAGGCTTGGGGGAGCAGTACTTC
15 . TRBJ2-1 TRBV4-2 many CASSPLATPYNEQFF TGTGCCAGCAGCCCCCTAGCGACGCCTTACAATGAGCAGTTCTTC
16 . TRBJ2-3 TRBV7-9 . CASSPNSGRARDTRYF TGTGCCAGCAGCCCCAATAGCGGAAGGGCCCGAGATACGCGGTATTTT
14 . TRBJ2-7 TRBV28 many CASSNPGQGYEQYF TGTGCCAGCAGCAATCCCGGCCAGGGCTACGAGCAGTACTTC
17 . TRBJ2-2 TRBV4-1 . CASSQEGAERNTGEVFF TGCGCCAGCAGCCAAGAGGGGGCGGAGAGGAACACCGGGGAGGTGTTTTTT
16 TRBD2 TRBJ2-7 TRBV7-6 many CASRQRGGHEAYEQYF TGTGCCAGCAGACAGCGGGGGGGACATGAAGCCTACGAGCAGTACTTC
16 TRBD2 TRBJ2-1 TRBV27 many CASSLSLAGPYNEQFF TGTGCCAGCAGTTTAAGTCTAGCGGGCCCCTACAATGAGCAGTTCTTC
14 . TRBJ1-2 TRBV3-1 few CASSQSTEGYGYTF TGTGCCAGCAGCCAATCGACAGAAGGATATGGCTACACCTTC
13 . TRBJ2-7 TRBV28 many CASSFTQLGEQYF TGTGCCAGCAGTTTTACTCAGCTTGGCGAGCAGTACTTC
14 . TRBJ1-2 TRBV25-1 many CASSPMLSNYGYTF TGTGCCAGCAGTCCCATGCTCTCTAACTATGGCTACACCTTC
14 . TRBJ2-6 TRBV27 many CASSLRSGANVLTF TGTGCCAGCAGTTTACGCTCTGGGGCCAACGTCCTGACTTTC
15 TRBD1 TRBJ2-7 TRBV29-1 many CSVELRDSQAYEQYF TGCAGCGTTGAGCTCCGGGACAGTCAAGCCTACGAGCAGTACTTC
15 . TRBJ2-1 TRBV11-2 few CASSFPPGRGNEQFF TGTGCCAGCAGCTTTCCTCCGGGACGAGGCAATGAGCAGTTCTTC
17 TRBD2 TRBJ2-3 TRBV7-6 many CASSSTPSGPLTDTQYF TGTGCCAGCAGCTCCACCCCTAGCGGCCCTCTCACAGATACGCAGTATTTT
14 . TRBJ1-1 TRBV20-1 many CSAFLLGGNTEAFF TGCAGTGCTTTCCTTTTGGGGGGAAACACTGAAGCTTTCTTT
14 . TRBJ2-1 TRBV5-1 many CASGPGDSYNEQFF TGCGCCAGCGGACCGGGGGACAGTTACAATGAGCAGTTCTTC
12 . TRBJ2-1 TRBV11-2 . CASSLLGHEQFF TGTGCCAGCAGCTTACTGGGGCATGAGCAGTTCTTC
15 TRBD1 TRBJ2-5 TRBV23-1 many CASSQLDRGQETQYF TGCGCCAGCAGTCAATTGGACAGGGGGCAGGAGACCCAGTACTTC
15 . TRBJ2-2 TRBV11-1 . CASREASEWTGELFF TGTGCCAGCAGAGAGGCTAGCGAGTGGACCGGGGAGCTGTTTTTT
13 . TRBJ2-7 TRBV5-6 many CASSLVVGHEQYF TGTGCCAGCAGCTTGGTTGTGGGCCACGAGCAGTACTTC
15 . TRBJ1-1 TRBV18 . CASSPASLRDTEAFF TGTGCCAGCTCTCCTGCCTCGTTGCGGGACACTGAAGCTTTCTTT
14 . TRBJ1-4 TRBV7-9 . CASSRTAFGEKLVF TGTGCCAGCAGTCGAACGGCGTTTGGTGAAAAACTGGTTTTT
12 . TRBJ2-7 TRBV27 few CASSARDREQYF TGTGCCAGCAGCGCCCGAGACAGGGAGCAGTACTTC
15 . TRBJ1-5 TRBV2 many CASTAYFISGQPQHF TGTGCCAGCACTGCATACTTTATTTCGGGGCAGCCCCAGCATTTT
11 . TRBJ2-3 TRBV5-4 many CASGGADTQYF TGTGCCAGTGGGGGAGCAGATACGCAGTATTTT
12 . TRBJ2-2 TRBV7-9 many CASSHNTGELFF TGTGCCAGCAGCCACAACACCGGGGAGCTGTTTTTT
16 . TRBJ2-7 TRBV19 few CASSLSTRGTLYEQYF TGTGCCAGTAGTCTCTCCACCCGAGGGACCCTCTACGAGCAGTACTTC